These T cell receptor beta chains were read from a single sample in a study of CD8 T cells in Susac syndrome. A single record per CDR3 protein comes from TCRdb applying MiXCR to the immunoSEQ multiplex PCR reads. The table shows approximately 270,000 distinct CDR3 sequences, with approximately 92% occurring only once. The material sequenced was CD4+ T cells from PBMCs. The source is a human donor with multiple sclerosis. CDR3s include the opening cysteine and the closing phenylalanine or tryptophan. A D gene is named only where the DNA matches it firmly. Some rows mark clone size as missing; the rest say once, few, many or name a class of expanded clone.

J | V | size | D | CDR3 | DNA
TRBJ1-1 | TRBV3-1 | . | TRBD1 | CASSQQGAGFEAFF | TGTGCCAGCAGCCAACAGGGGGCAGGTTTTGAAGCTTTCTTT
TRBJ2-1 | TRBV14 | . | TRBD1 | CASSQLQGVNEQFF | TGTGCCAGCAGCCAGTTGCAGGGGGTCAATGAGCAGTTCTTC
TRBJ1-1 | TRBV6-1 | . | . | CASSAVGSGTEAFF | TGTGCCAGCAGTGCCGTGGGGTCGGGCACTGAAGCTTTCTTT
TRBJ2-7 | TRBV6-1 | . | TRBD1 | CASSEALTGGVKQYF | TGTGCCAGCAGTGAAGCTCTGACAGGGGGCGTTAAGCAGTACTTC
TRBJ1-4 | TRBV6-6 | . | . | CASSTYLRGRDEKLFF | TGTGCCAGCAGCACCTACCTTAGGGGGAGGGATGAAAAACTGTTTTTT
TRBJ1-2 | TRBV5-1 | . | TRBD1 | CASSLVQGGGYTF | TGCGCCAGCAGCTTGGTCCAGGGGGGAGGCTACACCTTC
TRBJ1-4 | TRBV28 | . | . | CASSLLGIQTNEKLFF | TGTGCCAGCAGTTTATTGGGGATTCAGACTAATGAAAAACTGTTTTTT
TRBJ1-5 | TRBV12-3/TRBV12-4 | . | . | CASSLDDQPQHF | TGTGCCAGCAGTCTTGACGATCAGCCCCAGCATTTT
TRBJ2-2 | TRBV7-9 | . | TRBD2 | CASRFSGANTGELFF | TGTGCCAGCAGGTTCAGCGGGGCGAACACCGGGGAGCTGTTTTTT
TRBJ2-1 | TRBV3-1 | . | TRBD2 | CASSKFPPAGGRNEQFF | TGTGCCAGCAGTAAATTCCCCCCAGCGGGGGGGCGGAATGAGCAGTTCTTC
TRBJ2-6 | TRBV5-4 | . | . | CASSPDSSSGANVLTF | TGTGCCAGCAGCCCAGACAGCTCCTCTGGGGCCAACGTCCTGACTTTC
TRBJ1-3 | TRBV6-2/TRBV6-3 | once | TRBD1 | CASLDRRTGNTIYF | TGTGCCAGCTTGGACAGGCGAACTGGAAACACCATATATTTT
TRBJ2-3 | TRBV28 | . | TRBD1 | CATRAPGTGSDTQYF | TGTGCCACCCGAGCTCCCGGGACAGGGTCCGATACGCAGTATTTT
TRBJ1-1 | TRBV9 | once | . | CASSVLGDMNTEAFF | TGTGCCAGCAGCGTCCTCGGAGATATGAACACTGAAGCTTTCTTT
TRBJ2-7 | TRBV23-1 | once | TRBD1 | CASSPSGQGNSYEQYF | TGCGCCAGCAGCCCCTCTGGACAGGGCAACTCCTACGAGCAGTACTTC
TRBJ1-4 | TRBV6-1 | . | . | CASSEASAGFEKLFF | TGTGCCAGCAGTGAAGCGTCGGCAGGGTTTGAAAAACTGTTTTTT
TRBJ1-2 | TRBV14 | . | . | CASSPAPRGSYTF | TGTGCCAGCAGCCCCGCCCCTCGGGGAAGCTACACCTTC
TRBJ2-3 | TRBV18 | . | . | CASSPQQSDTQYF | TGTGCCAGCTCACCCCAACAGTCGGATACGCAGTATTTT
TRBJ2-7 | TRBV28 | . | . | CASSLGRRAEQYF | TGTGCCAGCAGTTTAGGGAGGCGGGCCGAGCAGTACTTC
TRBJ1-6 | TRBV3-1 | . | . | CASSPGQFSYNSPLHF | TGTGCCAGCAGCCCGGGACAATTCTCCTATAATTCACCCCTCCACTTT
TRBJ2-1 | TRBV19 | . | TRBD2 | CASRAPSGGYNEQFF | TGTGCCAGTAGGGCCCCCAGCGGGGGCTACAATGAGCAGTTCTTC
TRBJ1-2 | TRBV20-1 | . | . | CSAPKGQHYGYTF | TGCAGTGCCCCAAAAGGGCAGCACTATGGCTACACCTTC
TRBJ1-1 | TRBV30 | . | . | CAWASGNRLNTEAFF | TGTGCCTGGGCCTCAGGAAATAGATTGAACACTGAAGCTTTCTTT
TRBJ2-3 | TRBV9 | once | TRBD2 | CASSVAAGGQDTQYF | TGTGCCAGCAGCGTAGCAGCGGGGGGGCAAGATACGCAGTATTTT
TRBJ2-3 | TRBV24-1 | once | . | CATSDFQQGTDTQYF | TGTGCCACCAGTGATTTCCAACAGGGCACAGATACGCAGTATTTT
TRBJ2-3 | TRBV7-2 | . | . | CASSPRTYQHTQYF | TGTGCCAGCAGCCCCCGGACATATCAACATACGCAGTATTTT